Listed here are 14 T cell receptor beta chains from one sample, sequenced in a study of blood T cell repertoires in COVID-19. Clones were read by immunoSEQ multiplex PCR, and TCRdb kept only the in-frame ones, dropping some. The table includes some 80,000 clones, roughly 80% detected once. Sequencing was carried out using peripheral blood. All receptors come from a woman aged 70-85 years with acute or convalescent COVID-19.

This clone was counted between two and nine times. The chain carries TRBV6-6 and TRBJ2-7; weak D call: TRBD2 (5 bases). V was pared by 3 bases and J by 3 bases, with 6 bases between. Per germline, CDR1 MNHNY and CDR2 SVGAGI (reference sequence). CDR3 length: 12 residues. Here the CDR3 reads CASSYDYYEQYF. Written as DNA, the CDR3 is TGTGCCAGCAGTTATGACTACTACGAGCAGTACTTC.

The chain joins TRBV24-1 to TRBJ1-1; TRBD1 aligns across 9 bases. From germline, CDR1 is KGHDR and CDR2 SFDVKD. This CDR3 spans 15 amino acids. The ends lost 7 bases at V and 4 bases at J; junction bases unmatched: 9. The CDR3 DNA follows: TGTGCCACCAGACCCAACAGGGGGCTTGGCACTGAAGCTTTCTTT. Its protein product is CATRPNRGLGTEAFF.

The chain couples TRBV9 to TRBJ1-1; D is perhaps TRBD1 (5 bases). Trimming took off 0 bases at V and 3 bases at J, with 12 bases between the two ends. The CDR3 sequence is 15 residues long. Germline V gene sequence: CDR1 SGDLS, CDR2 YYNGEE. This CDR3 reads CASSVARRGDTEAFF. CDR3 DNA sequence: TGTGCCAGCAGCGTAGCCAGGAGGGGAGACACTGAAGCTTTCTTT. The whole variable domain, filled in from reference TRBV9 and TRBJ1-1, reads DSGVTQTPKHLITATGQRVTLRCSPRSGDLSVYWYQQSLDQGLQFLIQYYNGEERAKGNILERFSAQQFPDLHSELNLSSLELGDSALYFCASSVARRGDTEAFFGQGTRLTVV.

This clone showed up just a few times. CDR3 in amino acids: CASSPTGVGYTF. The DNA for the CDR3 is TGTGCCAGTAGTCCAACAGGGGTTGGCTACACCTTC. This chain uses TRBV19 with TRBJ1-2, with TRBD1 matching 7 bases. Germline V gene data show CDR1 as LNHDA and CDR2 as SQIVND (reference sequence). This CDR3 has 12 amino acids. V was pared by 5 bases and J by 7 bases, with 4 bases of the junction left unmatched.

V usage is TRBV2 and J usage is TRBJ2-4, with a possible D match to TRBD2 (5 bases). This CDR3 is 14 amino acids long. Germline V gives CDR1 SNHLY, CDR2 FYNNEI. Trimming took 8 bases from V and 3 from J, leaving 14 bases between them. The CDR3 sequence is CASASRGGKNIQYF. As DNA, the CDR3 is TGTGCCAGCGCGTCCCGGGGTGGCAAAAACATTCAGTACTTC.

The count of this clone is one. J is TRBJ1-1 and V is TRBV7-8, with TRBD1 identical over 9 bases. V was pared by 3 bases and J by 6 bases, with 5 bases of the junction left unmatched. Germline V gene data show CDR1 as SGHVS and CDR2 as FQNEAQ. This CDR3 has 14 amino acids. The CDR3 sequence: CASSLGTGLAEAFF. The CDR3 DNA sequence: TGTGCCAGCAGCTTGGGGACAGGGTTAGCTGAAGCTTTCTTT.

This sequence joins TRBV2 and TRBJ2-5; no reliable D call. CDR3 length: 15 amino acids. V was shortened by 6 bases and J by 1 base, with 15 bases between the two germline ends. CDR1 is SNHLY and CDR2 is FYNNEI in the germline V gene. The CDR3 DNA follows: TGTGCCAGCAGCACCACCCCGGGTCCCCAAGAGACCCAGTACTTC. This gives the protein CASSTTPGPQETQYF.

As concerns this clone: One junction end does not reproduce the germline sequence, and a read error may be involved. V usage is TRBV29-1 and J usage is TRBJ1-2; D gene unclear. The germline V gene has CDR1 SQVTM and CDR2 ANQGSEA. This CDR3 has 8 residues. The CDR3 is CSVVGGYF. CDR3 nucleotides: TGCAGCGTTGTTGGAGGATACTTC.

The J gene is TRBJ2-7, the V gene TRBV3-1 (or the pseudogene TRBV3-2), with 7 positions matching TRBD2. This CDR3 spans 16 amino acids. Germline assignment: CDR1 LGHDT and CDR2 YNNKEL (reference sequence). J was trimmed by 2 bases and V by 1 base; bases with no gene match: 8. The chain's CDR3 is CASSQGLAVNAYEQYF. The CDR3 DNA reads TGTGCCAGCAGCCAAGGGCTAGCGGTTAACGCCTACGAGCAGTACTTC.

The chain carries TRBV5-1 and TRBJ1-1; the D is unclear. CDR3 length: 16 residues. Germline V gene data show CDR1 as SGHRS and CDR2 as YFSETQ. Trimming removed 6 bases at V and 0 bases at J, with 18 bases between. CDR3 nucleotides: TGCGCCAGCACCCCATCTAGTGGCGGGATGAACACTGAAGCTTTCTTT. It encodes CASTPSSGGMNTEAFF.

V and J are TRBV7-9 and TRBJ2-1, with D possibly being TRBD2 (6 bases). This CDR3 is 15 amino acids long. Germline-derived CDR1 and CDR2 are SEHNR and FQNEAQ (reference sequence). Trimming removed 4 bases from V and 6 bases from J, with 16 bases in between. CDR3 DNA: TGTGCCAGCAGCTCCGAGCTCCGGCGGGGCAATGAGCAGTTCTTC. Amino acid sequence: CASSSELRRGNEQFF.

The V call is TRBV3-1 (or the pseudogene TRBV3-2), the J call TRBJ1-5; D ambiguous. The V gene's germline CDR1 is LGHDT and CDR2 YNNKEL (reference sequence). The V and J ends lost 2 bases and 4 bases respectively, with 3 bases between them. This CDR3 comprises 12 residues. CDR3 loop: CASSQQNQPQHF. Here the CDR3 DNA reads TGTGCCAGCAGCCAACAGAATCAGCCCCAGCATTTT.

The CDR3 spells CATSRVGGINEQYF. CDR3 nucleotide sequence: TGTGCCACCAGCAGAGTCGGGGGGATTAACGAGCAGTACTTC. The V call is TRBV15, the J call TRBJ2-7; TRBD2 aligns across 7 bases. The CDR3 extends over 14 amino acids. Germline-derived CDR1 and CDR2 are LNHNV and YYDKDF (reference sequence). V gave up 1 base and J gave up 5 bases; unmatched junction bases: 5. Looking up the rest from reference TRBV15 and TRBJ2-7 gives the full variable domain: DAMVIQNPRYQVTQFGKPVTLSCSQTLNHNVMYWYQQKSSQAPKLLFHYYDKDFNNEADTPDNFQSRRPNTSFCFLDIRSPGLGDTAMYLCATSRVGGINEQYFGPGTRLTVT.

This clone was observed once. The chain links TRBV19 to TRBJ2-3; 10 bases fit TRBD2. Germline CDR1 LNHDA, CDR2 SQIVND (reference sequence). Losses at the gene ends were 3 bases for V and 6 bases for J; bases not matched to a gene: 9. CDR3 length: 16 residues. The CDR3 loop reads CASSMSSGSSLDTQYF. CDR3 DNA: TGTGCCAGTAGTATGTCTAGCGGGAGTAGTTTGGATACGCAGTATTTT. Variable domain in full (rest from reference TRBV19 and TRBJ2-3): DGGITQSPKYLFRKEGQNVTLSCEQNLNHDAMYWYRQDPGQGLRLIYYSQIVNDFQKGDIAEGYSVSREKKESFPLTVTSAQKNPTAFYLCASSMSSGSSLDTQYFGPGTRLTVL.